This entry features one T cell receptor beta chain sequence. The antigen remains undetermined. This entry belongs to a study of OX40 agonist ivuxolimab in advanced cancers. Across the study: At 0.01 to 10 mg/kg, ivuxolimab was administered intravenously to patients every 2 weeks. Three dose-escalation patients had partial responses: one with hepatocellular carcinoma and two with cutaneous melanoma.

Findings and limits, study-wide: Low levels of normalized T-cell clonal expansion also appeared in some nonresponders. Partial responders at 0.1-3.0 mg/kg had among the lowest clonal expansion.

Clones were read by immunoSEQ multiplex PCR, and TCRdb kept only the in-frame ones, dropping some. The sample yields 65,000 to 95,000 clones, around nine tenths seen once. The germline V gene has CDR1 MNHNY and CDR2 SVGAGI (reference sequence). Trimming shortened V by 0 bases and J by 1 base, and 4 bases separated the two germline ends. The CDR3 length is 15 residues. The V and J genes are TRBV6-6 and TRBJ2-6; D is unresolved. The clonotype comes from an adult with an advanced solid tumor such as melanoma, head and neck, liver or kidney cancer. Sequencing used CD4+ or CD8+ T cells sorted from blood, obtained in a trial of the OX40 agonist ivuxolimab. CDR3 DNA sequence: TGTGCCAGCAGTTACTCGAGTTCTGGGGCCAACGTCCTGACTTTC. Its protein is CASSYSSSGANVLTF.